This entry features one T cell receptor (beta chain) sequence. As yet, its antigen is unknown. This sample was included in a study of T-cell reconstitution after alpha-beta-depleted transplantation in children. Study-level points and caveats: Newly generated T cells supplied most T-cell counts and diversity one year post-transplant.

Per the germline V gene, CDR1 is LGHDT and CDR2 is YNNKEL (reference sequence). The CDR3 contains 12 residues. With 1 base clipped from V and 7 bases from J, the junction kept 1 base outside the gene matches. Construction of the TCRbeta library involved unique molecular identifiers. TCRdb redid the calling of the PCR reads with MiXCR, one entry per CDR3 protein. The data show approximately 980,000 distinct CDR3 sequences, about 26% seen once. The sample was PBMCs, mostly from graft donor cells, taken 360 days after TCRalphabeta/CD19-depleted stem cell transplant. This TCR was recovered from a boy under two years old who had a stem cell transplant for SCID, so the T cells may come from the graft donor. This chain connects TRBV3-1 to TRBJ2-7, with TRBD1 matching 7 bases. The chain's CDR3 is CASSQVDREQYF. CDR3 DNA: TGTGCCAGCAGCCAAGTGGACAGGGAGCAGTACTTC.